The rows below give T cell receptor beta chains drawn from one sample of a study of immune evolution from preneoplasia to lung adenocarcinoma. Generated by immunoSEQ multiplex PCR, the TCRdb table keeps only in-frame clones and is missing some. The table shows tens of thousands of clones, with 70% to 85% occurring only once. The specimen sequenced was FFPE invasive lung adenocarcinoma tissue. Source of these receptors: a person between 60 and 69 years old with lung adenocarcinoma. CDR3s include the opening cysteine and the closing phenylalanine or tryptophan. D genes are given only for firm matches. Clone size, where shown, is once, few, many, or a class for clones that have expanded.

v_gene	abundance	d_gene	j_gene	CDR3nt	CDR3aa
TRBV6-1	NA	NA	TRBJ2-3	TGTGCCAGCAGTGCCGGGCTAGAGTCAGCTACGCAGTATTTT	CASSAGLESATQYF
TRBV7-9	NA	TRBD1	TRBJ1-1	TGTGCCAGCAGCGATTGGAGAGGGGGCGGCTCTGAAGCTTTCTTT	CASSDWRGGGSEAFF
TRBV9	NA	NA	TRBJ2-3	TGTGCCAGCAGCGTAGTTTCCAGCGGTAGCACAGATACGCAGTATTTT	CASSVVSSGSTDTQYF
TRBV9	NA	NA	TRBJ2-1	TGTGCCAGCAGCGTAGGAAGCGGGCGAGCCCTTGAGCAGTTCTTC	CASSVGSGRALEQFF
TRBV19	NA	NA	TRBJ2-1	TGTGCCAGTACCGGCGATATTGAGCAGTTCTTC	CASTGDIEQFF
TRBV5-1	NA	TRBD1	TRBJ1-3	TGCGCCAGCAGCTGGGGACAGAGGACTGGAAACACCATATATTTT	CASSWGQRTGNTIYF
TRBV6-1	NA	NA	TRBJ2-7	TGTGCCAGCAGTGACAGGGTCGGCTCCTACGAGCAGTACTTC	CASSDRVGSYEQYF
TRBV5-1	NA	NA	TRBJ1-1	TGCGCCAGCAGCGGGAGGACCGTCACTGAAGCTTTCTTT	CASSGRTVTEAFF
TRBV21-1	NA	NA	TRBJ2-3	TGTGCCAGCCTCCCGGGGCTAGCGGGAGGGCCATGGACAGATACGCAGTATTTT	CASLPGLAGGPWTDTQYF
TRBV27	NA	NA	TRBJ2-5	TGTGCCAGCAGTTTCGCCTACCTGGGGGAGACCCAGTACTTC	CASSFAYLGETQYF
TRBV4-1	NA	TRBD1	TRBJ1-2	TGCGCCAGCAGCCAGGTGGGGACAGCGAACTATGGCTACACCTTC	CASSQVGTANYGYTF
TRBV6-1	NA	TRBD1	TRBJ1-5	TGTGCCAGCAGGGCAGGGGGTCAGCCCCAGCATTTT	CASRAGGQPQHF
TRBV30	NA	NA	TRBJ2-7	TGTGCCTGGAGCCGGGACAACACCTACGAGCAGTACTTC	CAWSRDNTYEQYF
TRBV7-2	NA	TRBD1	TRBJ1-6	TGTGCCAGCAGCTCCTCGACAGGGTCGCATGTAGATAATTCACCCCTCCACTTT	CASSSSTGSHVDNSPLHF
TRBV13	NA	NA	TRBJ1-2	TGTGCCAGCAGCAACCGGGGCTACCGGAACTATGGCTACACCTTC	CASSNRGYRNYGYTF
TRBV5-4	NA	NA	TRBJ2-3	TGTGCCAGCAGCCGTCACGGCCCCACAGATACGCAGTATTTT	CASSRHGPTDTQYF
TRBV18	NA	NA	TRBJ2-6	TGTGCCAGCTCACCGGGCTCTGGGGCCAACGTCCTGACTTTC	CASSPGSGANVLTF
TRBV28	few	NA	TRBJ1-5	TGTGCCAGCAGCGGGGGGCGTCTAGGGGTGCATCAGCCCCAGCATTTT	CASSGGRLGVHQPQHF
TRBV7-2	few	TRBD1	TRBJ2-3	TGTGCCAGCAGCCGGGACAGTAGCACAGATACGCAGTATTTT	CASSRDSSTDTQYF
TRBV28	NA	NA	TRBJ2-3	TGTGCCAGCGCGGGACGCCTTGGCACAGATACGCAGTATTTT	CASAGRLGTDTQYF
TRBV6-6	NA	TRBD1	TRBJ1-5	TGTGCCAGCAGTGCCCCGACAGGGGGTAATCAGCCCCAGCATTTT	CASSAPTGGNQPQHF
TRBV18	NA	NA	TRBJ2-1	TGTGCCAGCTCACCCCAACCCGTCCCCAATGAGCAGTTCTTC	CASSPQPVPNEQFF
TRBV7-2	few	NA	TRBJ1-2	TGTGCCAGCAGCTCCGACTCGGGGGGCGGCAGCTTGGGGCATGGCTACACCTTC	CASSSDSGGGSLGHGYTF
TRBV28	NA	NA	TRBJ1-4	TGTGCCAGCCTCCGAACAACTAATGAAAAACTGTTTTTT	CASLRTTNEKLFF
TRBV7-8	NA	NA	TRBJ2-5	TGTGCCAGCAGCTTGCCCGGGGGCCAGTACTTC	CASSLPGGQYF
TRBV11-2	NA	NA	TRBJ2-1	TGTGCCAGCAGCTTAGAGGTGCAAACCAATGAGCAGTTCTTC	CASSLEVQTNEQFF
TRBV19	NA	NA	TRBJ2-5	TGTGCCAGTAGTCTAGAAGGGGCAGGGGCCCAAGAGACCCAGTACTTC	CASSLEGAGAQETQYF
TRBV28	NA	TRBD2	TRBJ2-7	TGTGCCAGCAGTCGGGGACTAGCGCTCGAGCAGTACTTC	CASSRGLALEQYF
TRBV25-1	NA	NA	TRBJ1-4	TGTGCCAGCAGTGAATCATTACCGGAAGGTGAAAAACTGTTTTTT	CASSESLPEGEKLFF
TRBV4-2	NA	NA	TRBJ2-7	TGTGCCAGCAGCCATCTAACTCAGGGGGGCTCCTACGAGCAGTACTTC	CASSHLTQGGSYEQYF
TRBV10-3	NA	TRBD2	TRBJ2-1	TGTGCCATCACTAGGACTAGCGGAGCTTACAATGAGCAGTTCTTC	CAITRTSGAYNEQFF
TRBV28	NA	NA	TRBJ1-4	TGTGCCAGCAGTACGGCGGGAAATAATGAAAAACTGTTTTTT	CASSTAGNNEKLFF
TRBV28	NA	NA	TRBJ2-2	TGTGCCAGCACACAGATCAACACCGGGGAGCTGTTTTTT	CASTQINTGELFF
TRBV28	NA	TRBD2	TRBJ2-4	TGTGCCAGCAGGTCAAGCGGGAGTAGGGGCATTCAGTACTTC	CASRSSGSRGIQYF
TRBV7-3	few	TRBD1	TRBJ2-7	TGTGCCAGCAGGTTACAGGGACAGGATTCCTACGAGCAGTACTTC	CASRLQGQDSYEQYF
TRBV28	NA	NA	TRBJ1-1	TGTGCGCACACCAGACAGACTAACACTGAAGCTTTCTTT	CAHTRQTNTEAFF
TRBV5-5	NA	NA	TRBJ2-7	TGTGCCAGCAGCTTGCGGGCACCGTCCGAGCAGTACTTC	CASSLRAPSEQYF
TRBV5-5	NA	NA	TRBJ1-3	TGTGCCAGCAGCTTACGTCGCTCGGAGGGGAACACCATATATTTT	CASSLRRSEGNTIYF
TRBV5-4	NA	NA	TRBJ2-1	TGTGCCAGCAGCTTGGACCAACTCGGGGAGCAGTTCTTC	CASSLDQLGEQFF
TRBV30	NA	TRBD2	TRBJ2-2	TGTGCCTGGAGTGAAAGGGGAGGGGCGAGAACCGGGGAGCTGTTTTTT	CAWSERGGARTGELFF
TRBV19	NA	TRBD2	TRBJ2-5	TGTGCCAGTAGTATAGCTACTTTTAGCGGGGACACACTCAAGACCCAGTACTTC	CASSIATFSGDTLKTQYF
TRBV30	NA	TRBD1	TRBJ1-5	TGTGCCTGGAGTCCAGGGGGGGGGCAGCCCCAGCATTTT	CAWSPGGGQPQHF
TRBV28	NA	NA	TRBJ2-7	TGTGCCAGCAGGGTCGGGGGAGGATCCTACGAGCAGTACTTC	CASRVGGGSYEQYF
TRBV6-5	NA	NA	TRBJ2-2	TGTGCCAGCGCCGAGCGTCTCGGCACCGGGGAGCTGTTTTTT	CASAERLGTGELFF